In this sample, the clone carrying this TCR beta chain turned up a few times. V lost 1 base to trimming and J lost 0 bases, with 4 bases between them. The V gene's germline CDR1 is LNHNV and CDR2 YYDKDF (reference sequence). The CDR3 has 15 amino acids. Original data processing: Estimation of nucleated cell counts relied on the amplification of reference gene primers. Method: immunoSEQ multiplex PCR; TCRdb's copy keeps in-frame clones and lacks some. V, J and clone size are those of that table, while D and trimming were read from the DNA. Seen here are under 200,000 clones, roughly 85% observed once, and the top ten hold around a fifth. This specimen belongs to a study of blood T cell repertoires in COVID-19. Study details: Before being deemed recovered, Cohort 3 donors had two negative PCRs, clearance, or symptom resolution.

The TCR comes from a woman in her 70s in a cohort exposed to, infected with or recovered from COVID-19 (not recorded which). Sequenced: PBMCs or T cells enriched from blood (not recorded which). This chain uses TRBV15 with TRBJ2-6; no definite D call. In nucleotides, the CDR3 is TGTGCCACCAGCAGAGCTTTCTCTGGGGCCAACGTCCTGACTTTC. Amino acids: CATSRAFSGANVLTF.